The 21 T cell receptor beta chains below were found in one sample sequenced in a study of cytomegalovirus exposure and HLA in healthy donors. Researchers ran the PCR with 60 Vbeta and 13 Jbeta primers. The method was immunoSEQ multiplex PCR; TCRdb's version includes in-frame clones alone and lacks a portion of them. The data show around 130,000 clones, 74% seen once. The sample consisted of PBMCs. The origin of the receptors is a woman aged 45-65 years in good health and CMV-seropositive.

The count of this clone is one. This chain's CDR3 is CASGGEGRGYNEQFF. Here the CDR3 DNA reads TGTGCCAGCGGGGGTGAAGGGCGGGGGTATAATGAGCAGTTCTTC. V and J are TRBV7-2 and TRBJ2-1; TRBD2 agrees at 7 bases. The CDR3 is 15 amino acids. Germline CDR1 is SGHTA and CDR2 is FQGNSA. J was trimmed by 7 bases and V by 8 bases; bases with no gene match: 14.

The V and J genes are TRBV9 and TRBJ2-1; D may be TRBD2 (5 bases). Germline values: CDR1 SGDLS, CDR2 YYNGEE. Trimming took 3 bases from V and 2 from J, leaving 12 bases between them. This CDR3 spans 15 amino acids. In DNA, the CDR3 is TGTGCCAGCAGCGCCCGGGGTGGTACCTACAATGAGCAGTTCTTC. It translates to CASSARGGTYNEQFF.

As regards this clone: An end of the junction does not agree with germline; a read error may underlie this. V gene TRBV25-1 combines with J gene TRBJ2-1; TRBD2 matches 9 bases. The germline V gene encodes CDR1 MGHDK and CDR2 SYGVNS. The CDR3 totals 16 residues. CDR3 sequence (DNA): TGTGCCCGCAGTGAATTTCGTCTAGCGGGGAAGGTTGAGCAGTTCTTC. Translation gives CARSEFRLAGKVEQFF.

CDR3 in DNA: TGCGCCAGCAGCCAAGGTCAGCGGAACACTGAAGCTTTCTTT. Translating gives CASSQGQRNTEAFF. The gene calls are TRBV4-1 and TRBJ1-1, with D uncertain. V was cut by 1 base and J by 1 base, with 7 bases left in between. Germline loops: CDR1 MGHRA, CDR2 YSYEKL. The CDR3 runs to 14 residues.

The V gene is TRBV19, the J gene TRBJ2-1; 7 nucleotides match TRBD2. The CDR3 totals 15 residues. Germline assignment: CDR1 LNHDA and CDR2 SQIVND (reference sequence). V lost 10 bases and J lost 3; bases outside the gene matches: 12. The CDR3 coding sequence is TGTGCCACCTCTTCTCGGGGGGACTACTACAATGAGCAGTTCTTC. Its protein is CATSSRGDYYNEQFF.

This clone has only one observation. V is TRBV19 and J is TRBJ1-5; D is perhaps TRBD1 (6 bases). Germline CDR1 LNHDA, CDR2 SQIVND (reference sequence). The V end was cut by 5 bases, the J end by 6 bases, with 11 bases between. The CDR3 sequence is 13 residues long. The CDR3 is CASSGTNSQPQHF. In DNA, the CDR3 is TGTGCCAGTAGTGGGACAAACAGTCAGCCCCAGCATTTT.

The genes are TRBV7-9 and TRBJ1-2, with a weak D call TRBD1 (5 bases). V was shortened by 0 bases and J by 2 bases, with 10 bases between the two germline ends. This CDR3 is built from 15 residues. Germline CDR1 reads SEHNR; CDR2 reads FQNEAQ (reference sequence). As DNA, the CDR3 is TGTGCCAGCAGCTTAGCGGAGGGGAAAAACTATGGCTACACCTTC. This sequence encodes CASSLAEGKNYGYTF.

This sequence joins TRBV5-5 and TRBJ2-5; 8 bases align to TRBD2. CDR3 size: 14 residues. The trim removed 4 bases at V and 2 bases at J, leaving 4 bases unmatched. Germline V gene lookup returns CDR1 SGHKS and CDR2 YYEKEE (reference sequence). DNA of the CDR3: TGTGCCAGCAGCACCCCGGGGGGGCAAGAGACCCAGTACTTC. Translation: CASSTPGGQETQYF.

CDR3 sequence reads: CASRVKSSYNEQFF. The CDR3 DNA sequence: TGTGCCAGCAGAGTAAAGAGCTCCTACAATGAGCAGTTCTTC. The chain carries TRBV2 and TRBJ2-1; D unclear. V shed 6 bases and J shed 0 bases, with 9 bases lying between them. The CDR3 has 14 residues. Germline CDR1 SNHLY, CDR2 FYNNEI.

This chain joins TRBV2 and TRBJ1-2, with 8 nucleotides matching TRBD1. The CDR3 is 13 residues long. V shed 6 bases and J 4 bases; nucleotides not matched to a gene: 4. CDR1 is SNHLY, CDR2 FYNNEI, per germline. CDR3 residues: CASSGDRPYGYTF. Written as DNA, the CDR3 is TGTGCCAGCAGCGGGGACAGGCCCTATGGCTACACCTTC. Based on the CDR3 plus reference TRBV2 and TRBJ1-2, the full variable domain is EPEVTQTPSHQVTQMGQEVILRCVPISNHLYFYWYRQILGQKVEFLVSFYNNEISEKSEIFDDQFSVERPDGSNFTLKIRSTKLEDSAMYFCASSGDRPYGYTFGSGTRLTVV.

The V gene is TRBV7-2, the J gene TRBJ1-5; 7 bases match TRBD1. This CDR3 contains 14 residues. Per the germline V gene, CDR1 is SGHTA and CDR2 is FQGNSA. The ends lost 5 bases at V and 1 base at J; junction bases unmatched: 2. The chain's CDR3 is CASSRDSSNQPQHF. The CDR3 nucleotides are TGTGCCAGCAGCCGGGACAGCAGCAATCAGCCCCAGCATTTT. The whole variable domain, filled in from reference TRBV7-2 and TRBJ1-5, reads GAGVSQSPSNKVTEKGKDVELRCDPISGHTALYWYRQSLGQGLEFLIYFQGNSAPDKSGLPSDRFSAERTGGSVSTLTIQRTQQEDSAVYLCASSRDSSNQPQHFGDGTRLSIL.

The genes are TRBV25-1 and TRBJ2-5; D is possibly TRBD1 (6 bases). The J call is in doubt because the DNA end fits TRBJ2-7 better. Germline V gene lookup returns CDR1 MGHDK and CDR2 SYGVNS. There are 12 residues in the CDR3. DNA of the CDR3: TGTGCCAGCAGGGACAGCGGCCGCGAGCAGTACTTC. Protein sequence: CASRDSGREQYF.

The rearrangement uses TRBV10-3 and TRBJ1-4; TRBD1 agrees at 7 bases. Germline lookup yields CDR1 ENHRY and CDR2 SYGVKD. V dropped 6 bases and J dropped 8; count of bases not matched to a gene: 9. The CDR3 loop spans 14 amino acids. This CDR3 reads CAISTTGEEEKLFF. CDR3 sequence (DNA): TGTGCCATCAGCACAACAGGGGAGGAAGAAAAACTGTTTTTT.

The rearrangement links TRBV9 to TRBJ1-4; possibly TRBD1 for D (5 bases). CDR1 and CDR2 from the germline V gene are SGDLS and YYNGEE. V was pared by 3 bases and J by 8 bases, with 11 bases between. CDR3 length: 13 amino acids. CDR3 loop: CASSALRGEKLFF. The CDR3 region has the DNA TGTGCCAGCAGCGCCCTTCGGGGGGAAAAACTGTTTTTT.

The genes are TRBV2 and TRBJ1-2, with 9 bases aligning to TRBD1. CDR3 length: 12 residues. Trimming took 7 bases from V and 4 from J; bases not matched to a gene: 1. The germline V gene encodes CDR1 SNHLY and CDR2 FYNNEI. CDR3 nucleotides: TGTGCCAGCACGACAGGGGGCTATGGCTACACCTTC. Protein sequence: CASTTGGYGYTF.

The chain joins TRBV10-3 to TRBJ2-1, with 7 bases that match TRBD2. V lost 6 bases and J lost 3; bases outside the gene matches: 11. The CDR3 contains 16 residues. Germline assignment: CDR1 ENHRY and CDR2 SYGVKD. This CDR3 reads CAISQSGGSDYNEQFF. The CDR3 DNA sequence: TGTGCCATCAGCCAATCCGGGGGGTCCGACTACAATGAGCAGTTCTTC.

This clone was found a few times. The rearrangement links TRBV4-3 to TRBJ2-1; D unresolved. V was clipped by 1 base and J by 5 bases, with 9 bases between them. Germline values: CDR1 LGHNA, CDR2 YSLEER. The CDR3 extends over 14 amino acids. DNA of the CDR3: TGCGCCAGCAGCCAAGGAACGGTAGACAATGAGCAGTTCTTC. It translates to CASSQGTVDNEQFF.

This clone was detected only a few times. The chain is built from TRBV2 and TRBJ2-3, with 12 bases matching TRBD2. The CDR3 sequence is 19 residues long. CDR1 is SNHLY, CDR2 FYNNEI, per germline. Germline trimming cut 5 bases from V and 2 bases from J; bases unmatched to any gene: 14. The CDR3 reads CASSKKPPGLAGNTDTQYF. DNA for the CDR3: TGTGCCAGCAGTAAAAAACCCCCCGGACTAGCGGGGAACACAGATACGCAGTATTTT.

The chain uses TRBV23-1 and TRBJ1-5; 7 bases match TRBD1. TRBV23-1 is an ORF, with its function uncertain. V shed 7 bases, J shed 3 bases, and the junction held 3 bases outside the gene matches. The length of the CDR3 is 13 residues. This chain's CDR3 is CASTGTDNQPQHF. The CDR3 DNA sequence: TGCGCCAGCACTGGGACAGACAATCAGCCCCAGCATTTT.

V usage is TRBV5-4 and J usage is TRBJ2-1; 11 bases fit TRBD2. This CDR3 has 15 amino acids. The V segment lost 0 bases and the J segment 10 bases; nucleotides outside the gene matches: 6. Germline CDR1 SGHNT, CDR2 YYREEE (reference sequence). CDR3 bases: TGTGCCAGCAGCTTGGGTAGCGGGGGGGCAGGGGAGCAGTTCTTC. Its protein is CASSLGSGGAGEQFF.

For the CDR3, the DNA is TGTGCCAGCAGCAACCCGACTAGCGGGAGCACAGATACGCAGTATTTT. This sequence encodes CASSNPTSGSTDTQYF. V and J are TRBV9 and TRBJ2-3; 10 nucleotides agree with TRBD2. J gave up 0 bases and V 4 bases, and 5 bases lay outside the gene matches. This CDR3 contains 16 residues. Germline-derived CDR1 and CDR2 are SGDLS and YYNGEE.